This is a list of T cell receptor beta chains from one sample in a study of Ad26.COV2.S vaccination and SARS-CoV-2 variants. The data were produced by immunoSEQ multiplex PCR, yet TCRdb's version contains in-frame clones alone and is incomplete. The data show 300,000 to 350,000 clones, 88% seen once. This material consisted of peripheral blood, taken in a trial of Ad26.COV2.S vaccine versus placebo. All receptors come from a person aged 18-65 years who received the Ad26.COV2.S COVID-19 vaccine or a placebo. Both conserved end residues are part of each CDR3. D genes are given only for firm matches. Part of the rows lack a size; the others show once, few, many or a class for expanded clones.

CDR3: CASSPDRGLYEQYF; DNA: TGTGCCAGCAGCCCCGACAGGGGGCTTTACGAGCAGTACTTC; D: TRBD1; J: TRBJ2-7; V: TRBV7-2; size: .
CDR3: CASSLPTGEGSYEQYF; DNA: TGTGCCAGCAGTTTACCGACAGGGGAAGGCTCCTACGAGCAGTACTTC; D: TRBD1; J: TRBJ2-7; V: TRBV28; size: .
CDR3: CASSQDLTSSSYEQYF; DNA: TGCGCCAGCAGCCAAGATTTGACTTCGAGCTCCTACGAGCAGTACTTC; D: .; J: TRBJ2-7; V: TRBV4-3; size: .
CDR3: CASTQRGEAFF; DNA: TGTGCCAGCACACAGAGGGGGGAAGCTTTCTTT; D: .; J: TRBJ1-1; V: TRBV2; size: .
CDR3: CASSPPSGRTAYEQYF; DNA: TGTGCCAGCTCACCACCGAGCGGGCGTACTGCCTACGAGCAGTACTTC; D: .; J: TRBJ2-7; V: TRBV18; size: .
CDR3: CASSQVAGDFNEQFF; DNA: TGCGCCAGCAGCCAAGTTGCGGGAGATTTCAATGAGCAGTTCTTC; D: TRBD2; J: TRBJ2-1; V: TRBV4-1; size: .
CDR3: CASTTGGLYGYTF; DNA: TGTGCCAGCACCACCGGGGGTCTCTATGGCTACACCTTC; D: .; J: TRBJ1-2; V: TRBV12-3/TRBV12-4; size: .
CDR3: CASSPRQASSDTQYF; DNA: TGTGCCAGTAGTCCACGACAGGCGTCCTCAGATACGCAGTATTTT; D: .; J: TRBJ2-3; V: TRBV19; size: .
CDR3: CATSYTGTEEQYF; DNA: TGTGCCACCAGCTATACCGGGACAGAAGAGCAGTACTTC; D: TRBD1; J: TRBJ2-7; V: TRBV15; size: .
CDR3: CASSSIKMLGQGKTEAFF; DNA: TGTGCCAGCAGCTCCATTAAGATGCTAGGACAGGGAAAGACTGAAGCTTTCTTT; D: TRBD1; J: TRBJ1-1; V: TRBV5-5; size: once
CDR3: CASGSSGGASSGANVLTF; DNA: TGTGCTAGTGGTTCTTCAGGGGGCGCATCATCCGGGGCCAACGTCCTGACTTTC; D: TRBD1; J: TRBJ2-6; V: TRBV12-5; size: .
CDR3: CASSFSGGPYNEQFF; DNA: TGTGCCAGCAGCTTTAGCGGGGGACCATACAATGAGCAGTTCTTC; D: TRBD2; J: TRBJ2-1; V: TRBV7-3; size: .
CDR3: CASIRGDSYEQYF; DNA: TGTGCCAGCATCCGAGGGGATTCCTACGAGCAGTACTTC; D: .; J: TRBJ2-7; V: TRBV6-5; size: .
CDR3: CASSGGKETQYF; DNA: TGTGCCAGCAGCGGGGGGAAAGAGACCCAGTACTTC; D: TRBD2; J: TRBJ2-5; V: TRBV2; size: .
CDR3: CSVGTDSNQPQHF; DNA: TGCAGCGTTGGCACGGATAGCAATCAGCCCCAGCATTTT; D: .; J: TRBJ1-5; V: TRBV29-1; size: .
CDR3: CASSLAGSGQVYEQYF; DNA: TGTGCCAGCAGCTTGGCTGGGTCGGGACAGGTATACGAGCAGTACTTC; D: TRBD1; J: TRBJ2-7; V: TRBV5-4; size: once
CDR3: CASSMGRTNTEAFF; DNA: TGTGCCAGTAGTATGGGCAGAACGAACACTGAAGCTTTCTTT; D: .; J: TRBJ1-1; V: TRBV19; size: .
CDR3: CSVGQTTRTAEQYF; DNA: TGCAGCGTCGGCCAAACCACGAGGACAGCTGAGCAGTACTTC; D: .; J: TRBJ2-7; V: TRBV29-1; size: .
CDR3: CASSLSRNSPLHF; DNA: TGTGCCAGCAGTTTAAGTAGGAATTCACCCCTCCACTTT; D: .; J: TRBJ1-6; V: TRBV6-5; size: .
CDR3: CASSERGEADTQYF; DNA: TGTGCCAGCAGTGAGCGGGGGGAGGCAGATACGCAGTATTTT; D: TRBD2; J: TRBJ2-3; V: TRBV6-4; size: .
CDR3: CSASRGTNQDRYF; DNA: TGCAGTGCTAGTAGGGGGACAAATCAGGACCGGTACTTC; D: .; J: TRBJ2-5; V: TRBV20-1; size: .
CDR3: CASSTIVTSTEAFF; DNA: TGTGCCAGTAGTACGATCGTAACTTCGACTGAAGCTTTCTTT; D: .; J: TRBJ1-1; V: TRBV19; size: .
CDR3: CASSLVQSGYEQYF; DNA: TGCGCCAGCAGCTTGGTTCAGAGCGGCTACGAGCAGTACTTC; D: .; J: TRBJ2-7; V: TRBV5-1; size: .
CDR3: CASSLSEGPYNEQFF; DNA: TGTGCCAGCAGTTTATCGGAGGGCCCCTACAATGAGCAGTTCTTC; D: .; J: TRBJ2-1; V: TRBV27; size: .
CDR3: CASSTNRGGSPLHF; DNA: TGTGCCAGCAGCACGAACAGGGGAGGTTCACCCCTCCACTTT; D: TRBD1; J: TRBJ1-6; V: TRBV7-9; size: .
CDR3: CASSQAPRSNTEAFF; DNA: TGCGCCAGCAGCCAAGCGCCAAGGTCGAACACTGAAGCTTTCTTT; D: .; J: TRBJ1-1; V: TRBV4-3; size: .